This passage covers 9 T cell receptor beta chains from one sample sequenced in a study of shared clonotypes between healthy human individuals. TCRdb's table, derived via immunoSEQ multiplex PCR, lists solely in-frame clones and lacks some. This sample has 2 million to 2.5 million clones, with about 90% found just once. Sequencing was carried out using naive CD4+ T cells from PBMCs. The subset is: CD45RA+ positively selected. All receptors come from a man aged 18-30 years in good health. Some clones in this sample may be carry-over from other donors' samples.

This chain joins TRBV5-1 and TRBJ2-5; 14 bases fit TRBD2. V lost 6 bases to trimming and J lost 4 bases; unmatched junction nucleotides: 5. Germline loops: CDR1 SGHRS, CDR2 YFSETQ. CDR3 length: 15 amino acids. In DNA, the CDR3 is TGCGCCAGCAACCCGGGACTAGCGGGAGTAGAGACCCAGTACTTC. Translation: CASNPGLAGVETQYF.

The table lists this clone with a few counts. The CDR3 is CASSQARGIYTEAFF. The CDR3, as DNA: TGTGCCAGCAGCCAAGCCAGGGGGATTTACACTGAAGCTTTCTTT. V usage is TRBV4-2 and J usage is TRBJ1-1, with TRBD1 matching 7 bases. Germline-derived CDR1 and CDR2 are LGHNA and YNFKEQ. J lost 3 bases, V lost 1 base, and 5 bases had no gene match. This CDR3 region has 15 residues.

V is TRBV12-5 and J is TRBJ1-1; D not certain. The CDR3 contains 11 residues. The V gene's germline CDR1 is LGHNT and CDR2 FRNRAP. V was shortened by 7 bases and J by 0 bases, with 3 bases between the two germline ends. CDR3 region: CASALNTEAFF. DNA of the CDR3: TGTGCTAGTGCCCTGAACACTGAAGCTTTCTTT.

Worth noting for this clone: Other DNA sequences of this sample code for an identical CDR3. The rearrangement uses TRBV19 and TRBJ2-5, with D unresolved. This CDR3 contains 11 residues. V lost 3 bases and J 5 bases, leaving 4 bases between the germline ends. Germline loops: CDR1 LNHDA, CDR2 SQIVND (reference sequence). CDR3 in amino acids: CASSMGETQYF. In nucleotides, the CDR3 is TGTGCCAGTAGTATGGGGGAGACCCAGTACTTC. Based on the CDR3 plus reference TRBV19 and TRBJ2-5, the full variable domain is DGGITQSPKYLFRKEGQNVTLSCEQNLNHDAMYWYRQDPGQGLRLIYYSQIVNDFQKGDIAEGYSVSREKKESFPLTVTSAQKNPTAFYLCASSMGETQYFGPGTRLLVL.

This rearrangement joins TRBV6-1 to TRBJ1-2; TRBD1 aligns across 12 bases. Germline CDR1 and CDR2: MNHNS and SASEGT. Trimming removed 2 bases from V and 0 bases from J; junction bases left unmatched: 4. This CDR3 has 17 residues. CDR3 residues: CASSERDRGPSNYGYTF. In DNA, the CDR3 is TGTGCCAGCAGTGAACGGGACAGGGGGCCATCTAACTATGGCTACACCTTC.

This clone was detected only once. The chain couples TRBV5-4 to TRBJ2-3; D is unclear. The CDR3 extends over 16 amino acids. The V end lost 4 bases, the J end lost 1 base, and 16 bases lay between the germline ends. From germline, CDR1 is SGHNT and CDR2 YYREEE (reference sequence). Here the CDR3 reads CASSLPGRIGTDTQYF. CDR3 in DNA: TGTGCCAGCAGCCTGCCCGGTAGGATAGGCACAGATACGCAGTATTTT.

CDR3 nucleotides: TGTGCCAGCAGTTTGCCTGGGACACCCAACTCCTACGAGCAGTACTTC. Translation gives CASSLPGTPNSYEQYF. V gene TRBV28 combines with J gene TRBJ2-7, with TRBD1 as a possible D gene (6 bases). Germline assignment: CDR1 MDHEN and CDR2 SYDVKM. CDR3 length: 16 residues. Trimming took off 3 bases at V and 0 bases at J, with 15 bases between the two ends. Supplemented by reference TRBV28 and TRBJ2-7, the full variable domain reads DVKVTQSSRYLVKRTGEKVFLECVQDMDHENMFWYRQDPGLGLRLIYFSYDVKMKEKGDIPEGYSVSREKKERFSLILESASTNQTSMYLCASSLPGTPNSYEQYFGPGTRLTVT.

V usage is TRBV27 and J usage is TRBJ2-2, with D unclear. V shed 5 bases and J shed 1 base, with 11 bases lying between them. Germline assignment: CDR1 MNHEY and CDR2 SMNVEV (reference sequence). CDR3 length equals 15 residues. CDR3 bases: TGTGCCAGCAGTCGTGTCCTACTGAACACCGGGGAGCTGTTTTTT. Its translation: CASSRVLLNTGELFF.

The V and J genes are TRBV2 and TRBJ1-1; D is uncertain. CDR1 is SNHLY, CDR2 FYNNEI, per germline. The CDR3 consists of 12 residues. With 11 bases removed from V and 5 bases from J, the gap between germline ends came to 15 bases. In DNA form, the CDR3 reads TGTGCCGGGAGGGCCCCGGCGACTGAAGCTTTCTTT. Translating gives CAGRAPATEAFF.